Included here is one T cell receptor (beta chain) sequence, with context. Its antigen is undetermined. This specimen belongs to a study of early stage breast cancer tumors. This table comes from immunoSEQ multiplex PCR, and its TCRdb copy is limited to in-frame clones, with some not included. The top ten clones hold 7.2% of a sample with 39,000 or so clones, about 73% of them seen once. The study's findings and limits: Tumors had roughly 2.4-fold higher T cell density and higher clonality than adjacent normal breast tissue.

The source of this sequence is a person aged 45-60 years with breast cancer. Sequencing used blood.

The CDR3 here is CARGGQAFTNYGYTF. CDR3 in DNA: TGTGCCCGAGGGGGACAGGCCTTTACTAACTATGGCTACACCTTC. The chain links TRBV30 to TRBJ1-2, with 8 bases aligning to TRBD1. This CDR3 has 15 residues. The germline CDR1 and CDR2 sequences are GTSNPN and SVGIG (reference sequence). V lost 8 bases and J lost 0; bases outside the gene matches: 11.